This record looks at one T cell receptor beta chain sequence and its context. Its antigen is not identified. CDR1 and CDR2 (germline): LGHNA, YNFKEQ. V was cut by 0 bases and J by 5 bases, with 14 bases left in between. The CDR3 is 16 amino acids. The split of CD4+ cells yielded CD45RA+ naive and CD45RA-negative memory subsets. The data were taken from a study of shared clonotypes between healthy human individuals. The study's findings and limits: Represented genetic and exposure-history diversity was restricted by having few donors. Generation probabilities of non-shared clonotypes were lower (relative to those shared by all four donors).

Sorted subsets were amplified in replicate PCRs using approximately 0.2 ug DNA, 30,000 to 35,000 T cell genomes. Only in-frame clones appear in the TCRdb table, and some are missing; sequencing was by immunoSEQ multiplex PCR. This sample has 2 million to 2.5 million clones, with approximately 95% found just once. Sequenced sample: naive CD4+ T cells from PBMCs. As for subset: CD45RA+ positively selected. This rearrangement joins TRBV4-2 to TRBJ2-1; D may be TRBD1 (6 bases). The sequence was obtained from a man between 18 and 35 years old in good health. Some clones in this sample may be carry-over from other donors' samples. The CDR3 here is CASSQDRAGANNEQFF. CDR3 in DNA: TGTGCCAGCAGCCAAGATAGGGCAGGGGCTAACAATGAGCAGTTCTTC.